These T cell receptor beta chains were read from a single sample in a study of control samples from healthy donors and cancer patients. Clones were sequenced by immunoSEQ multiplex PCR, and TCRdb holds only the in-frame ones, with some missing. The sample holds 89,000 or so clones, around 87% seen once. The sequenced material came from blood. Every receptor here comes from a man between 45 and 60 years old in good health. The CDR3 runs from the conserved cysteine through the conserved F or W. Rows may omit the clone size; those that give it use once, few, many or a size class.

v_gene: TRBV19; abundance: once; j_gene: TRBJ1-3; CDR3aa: CASSIFTHKVEAGNTIYF
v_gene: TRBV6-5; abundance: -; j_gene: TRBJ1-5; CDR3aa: CASSYSSQGNTQHF
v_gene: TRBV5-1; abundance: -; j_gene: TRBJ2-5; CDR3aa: CASSPVAGDQETQYF
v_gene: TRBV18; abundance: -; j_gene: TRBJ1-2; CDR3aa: CASSPLGQGAVSYGYTF
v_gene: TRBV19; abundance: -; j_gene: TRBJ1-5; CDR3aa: CASRRSGGNQPQHF
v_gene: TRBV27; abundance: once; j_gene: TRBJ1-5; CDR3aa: CASSYKGPYGNQPQHF
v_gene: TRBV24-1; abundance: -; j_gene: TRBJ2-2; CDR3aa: CATSDLSQGAGELFF
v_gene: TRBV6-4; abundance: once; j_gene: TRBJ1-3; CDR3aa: CASRKGPPSGGNTIYF
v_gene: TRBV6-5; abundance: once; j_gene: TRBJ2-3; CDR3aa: CASRSDAFASDTQYF
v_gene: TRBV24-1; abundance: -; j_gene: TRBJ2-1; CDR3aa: CATSSGGGQVLNEQFF
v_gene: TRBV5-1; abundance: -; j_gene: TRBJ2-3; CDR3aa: CASSIRDSTDTQYF
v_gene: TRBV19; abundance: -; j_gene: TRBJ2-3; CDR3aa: CASSMSLAGVDTQYF
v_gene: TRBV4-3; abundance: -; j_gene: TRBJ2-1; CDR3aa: CASSQDPGSANNEQFF
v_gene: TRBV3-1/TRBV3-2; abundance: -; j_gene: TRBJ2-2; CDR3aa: CASSREVTGELFF
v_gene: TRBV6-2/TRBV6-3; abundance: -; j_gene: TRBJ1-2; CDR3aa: CASSYGTYGYTF
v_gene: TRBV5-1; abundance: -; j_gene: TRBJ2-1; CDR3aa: CASSFRTSSYNEQFF
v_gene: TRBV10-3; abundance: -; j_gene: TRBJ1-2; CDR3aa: CAITTGGHSGYTF
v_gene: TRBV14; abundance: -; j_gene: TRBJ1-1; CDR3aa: CASSQNRGRGGEAFF
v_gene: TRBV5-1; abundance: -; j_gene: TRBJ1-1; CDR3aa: CASRENTEAFF
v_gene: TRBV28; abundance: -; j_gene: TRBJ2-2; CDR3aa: CASSSPWLSPGELFF
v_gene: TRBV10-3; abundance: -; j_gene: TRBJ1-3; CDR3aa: CAISDSAGTAGNTIYF
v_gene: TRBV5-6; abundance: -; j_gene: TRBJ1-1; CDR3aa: CASSLGRDRVNEAFF
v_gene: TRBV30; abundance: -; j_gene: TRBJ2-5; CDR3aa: CAWNRVETQYF
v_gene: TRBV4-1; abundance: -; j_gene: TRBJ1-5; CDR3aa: CASSQDSGQGYSPQHF
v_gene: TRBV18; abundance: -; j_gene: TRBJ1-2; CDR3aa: CASSNDPRDREPWGYTF
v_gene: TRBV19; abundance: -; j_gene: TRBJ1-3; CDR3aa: CATKRAGSGNTIYF
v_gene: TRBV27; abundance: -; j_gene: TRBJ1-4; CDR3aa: CASSFKAGNQKLFF
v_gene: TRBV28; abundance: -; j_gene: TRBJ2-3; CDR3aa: CASRSQLAADTQYF
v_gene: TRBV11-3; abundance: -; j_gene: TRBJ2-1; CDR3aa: CASSLNPSYNEQFF
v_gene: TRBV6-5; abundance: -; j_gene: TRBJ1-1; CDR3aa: CASSYTRQGTPEAFF
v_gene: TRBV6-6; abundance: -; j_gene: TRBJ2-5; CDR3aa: CASSPLGRASSETQYF
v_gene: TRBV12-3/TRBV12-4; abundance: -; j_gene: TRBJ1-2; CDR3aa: CASTDRGGYGYTF
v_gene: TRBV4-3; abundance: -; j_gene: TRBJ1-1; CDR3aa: CASSQDRFMNTEAFF
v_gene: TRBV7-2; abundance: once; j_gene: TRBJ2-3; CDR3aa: CASSLWGTGDTDTQYF
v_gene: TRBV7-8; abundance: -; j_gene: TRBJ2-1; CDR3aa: CASSPPRRDEQFF
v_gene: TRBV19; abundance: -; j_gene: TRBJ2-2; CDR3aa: CASSRTGVNTGELFF
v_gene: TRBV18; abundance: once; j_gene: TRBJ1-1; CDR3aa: CASSPQENTEAFF
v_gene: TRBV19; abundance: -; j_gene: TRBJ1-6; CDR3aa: CASSLGLSSYNSPLHF